This TCR beta chain was recorded in a study of cytomegalovirus exposure and HLA in healthy donors. The primer mix had 60 Vbeta and 13 Jbeta primers. Produced via immunoSEQ multiplex PCR; TCRdb's table is partial and in-frame only. The data hold 190,000 or so clones, with about 85% observed a single time. CDR3 length equals 14 residues. Trimming took off 8 bases at V and 0 bases at J, with 14 bases between the two ends. Germline loops: CDR1 SNHLY, CDR2 FYNNEI. The chain is built from TRBV2 and TRBJ2-7; perhaps TRBD1 as D (6 bases). Sequenced input: PBMCs. The TCR was taken from a male donor in good health and CMV-seropositive. CDR3 nucleotides: TGTGCCAGCCAGGACAGCCATAGCTCCTACGAGCAGTACTTC. Amino acids: CASQDSHSSYEQYF.